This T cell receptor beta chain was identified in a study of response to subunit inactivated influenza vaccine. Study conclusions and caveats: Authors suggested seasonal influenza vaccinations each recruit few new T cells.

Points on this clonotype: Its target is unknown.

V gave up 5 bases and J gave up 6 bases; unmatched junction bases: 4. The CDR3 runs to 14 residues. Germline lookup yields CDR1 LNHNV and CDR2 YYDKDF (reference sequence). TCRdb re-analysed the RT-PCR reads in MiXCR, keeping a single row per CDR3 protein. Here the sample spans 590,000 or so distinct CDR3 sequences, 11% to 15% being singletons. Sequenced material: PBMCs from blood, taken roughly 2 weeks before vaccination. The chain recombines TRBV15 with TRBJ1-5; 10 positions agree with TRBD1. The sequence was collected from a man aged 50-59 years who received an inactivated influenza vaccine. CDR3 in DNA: TGTGCCACCAGCGACTGGACAGGGGGTCAGCCCCAGCATTTT. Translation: CATSDWTGGQPQHF.